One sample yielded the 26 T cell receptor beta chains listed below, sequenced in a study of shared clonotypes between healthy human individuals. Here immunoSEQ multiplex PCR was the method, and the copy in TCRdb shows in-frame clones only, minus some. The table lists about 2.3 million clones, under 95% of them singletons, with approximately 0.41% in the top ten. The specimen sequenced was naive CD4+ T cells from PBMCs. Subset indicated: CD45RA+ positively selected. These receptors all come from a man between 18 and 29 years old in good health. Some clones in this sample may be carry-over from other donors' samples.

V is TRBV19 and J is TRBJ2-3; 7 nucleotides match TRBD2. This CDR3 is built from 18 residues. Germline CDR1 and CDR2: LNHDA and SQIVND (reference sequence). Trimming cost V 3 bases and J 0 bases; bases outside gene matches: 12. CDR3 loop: CASSIWGEGTSSTDTQYF. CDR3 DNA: TGTGCCAGTAGTATTTGGGGGGAGGGGACTTCTAGCACAGATACGCAGTATTTT.

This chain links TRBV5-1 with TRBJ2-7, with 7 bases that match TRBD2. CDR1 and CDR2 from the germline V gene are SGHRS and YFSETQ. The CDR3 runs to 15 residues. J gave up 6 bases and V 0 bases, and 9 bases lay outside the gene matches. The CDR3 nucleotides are TGCGCCAGCAGCTTGGCCGGGGAGGGACCCCTCGAGCAGTACTTC. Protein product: CASSLAGEGPLEQYF.

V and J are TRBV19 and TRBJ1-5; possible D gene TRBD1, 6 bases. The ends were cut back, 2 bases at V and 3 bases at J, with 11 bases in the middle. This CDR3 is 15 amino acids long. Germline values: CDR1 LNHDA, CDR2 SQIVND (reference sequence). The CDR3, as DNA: TGTGCCAGTAGTATAATTAGGGGGGCCAATCAGCCCCAGCATTTT. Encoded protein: CASSIIRGANQPQHF.

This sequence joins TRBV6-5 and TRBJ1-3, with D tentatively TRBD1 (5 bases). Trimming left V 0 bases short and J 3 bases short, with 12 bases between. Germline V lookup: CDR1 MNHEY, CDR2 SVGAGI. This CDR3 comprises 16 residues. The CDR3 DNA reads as TGTGCCAGCAGTTACTCGACAGTTGCGGATGGAAACACCATATATTTT. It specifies CASSYSTVADGNTIYF.

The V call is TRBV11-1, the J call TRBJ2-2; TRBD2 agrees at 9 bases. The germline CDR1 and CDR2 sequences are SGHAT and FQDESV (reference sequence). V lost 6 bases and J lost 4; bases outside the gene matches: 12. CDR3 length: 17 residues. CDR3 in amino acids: CASSYRVAGASTGELFF. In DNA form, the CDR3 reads TGTGCCAGCAGTTACCGGGTAGCGGGAGCCAGCACCGGGGAGCTGTTTTTT.

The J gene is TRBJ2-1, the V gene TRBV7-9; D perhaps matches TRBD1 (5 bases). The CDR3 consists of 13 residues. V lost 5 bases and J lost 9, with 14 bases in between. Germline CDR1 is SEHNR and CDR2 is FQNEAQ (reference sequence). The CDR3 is CASSIDSFGEQFF. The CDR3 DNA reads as TGTGCCAGCAGCATTGACAGCTTTGGTGAGCAGTTCTTC.

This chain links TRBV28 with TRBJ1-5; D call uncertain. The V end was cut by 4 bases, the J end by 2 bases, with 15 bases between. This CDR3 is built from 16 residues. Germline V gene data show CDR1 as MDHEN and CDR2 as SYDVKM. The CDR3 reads CASSSLRAGGNQPQHF. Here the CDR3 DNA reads TGTGCCAGCAGTTCTCTCCGGGCCGGAGGCAATCAGCCCCAGCATTTT. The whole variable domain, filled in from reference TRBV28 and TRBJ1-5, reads DVKVTQSSRYLVKRTGEKVFLECVQDMDHENMFWYRQDPGLGLRLIYFSYDVKMKEKGDIPEGYSVSREKKERFSLILESASTNQTSMYLCASSSLRAGGNQPQHFGDGTRLSIL.

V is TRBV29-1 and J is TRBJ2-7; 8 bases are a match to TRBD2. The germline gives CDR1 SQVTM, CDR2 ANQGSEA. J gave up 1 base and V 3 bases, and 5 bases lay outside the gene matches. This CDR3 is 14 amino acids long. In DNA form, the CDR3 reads TGCAGCGTTGATAACGGGAGGGGATCCTACGAGCAGTACTTC. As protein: CSVDNGRGSYEQYF.

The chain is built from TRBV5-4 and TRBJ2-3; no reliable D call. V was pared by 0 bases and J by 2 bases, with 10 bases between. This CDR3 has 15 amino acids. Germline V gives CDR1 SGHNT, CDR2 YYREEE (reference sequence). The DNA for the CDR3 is TGTGCCAGCAGCTTGGCACCAGAAGTCACAGATACGCAGTATTTT. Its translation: CASSLAPEVTDTQYF.

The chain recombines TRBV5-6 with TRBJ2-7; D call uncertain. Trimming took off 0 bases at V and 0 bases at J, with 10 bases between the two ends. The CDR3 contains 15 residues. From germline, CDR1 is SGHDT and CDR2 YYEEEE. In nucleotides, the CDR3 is TGTGCCAGCAGCTTGGAGGTAACAGTCTCCTACGAGCAGTACTTC. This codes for CASSLEVTVSYEQYF.

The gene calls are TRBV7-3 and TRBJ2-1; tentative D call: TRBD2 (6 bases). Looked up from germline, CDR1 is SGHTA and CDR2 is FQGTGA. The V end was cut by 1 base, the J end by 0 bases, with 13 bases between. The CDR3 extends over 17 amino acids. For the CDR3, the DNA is TGTGCCAGCAGCTTAAAGGGCCTAGCGAGCTCCTACAATGAGCAGTTCTTC. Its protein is CASSLKGLASSYNEQFF.

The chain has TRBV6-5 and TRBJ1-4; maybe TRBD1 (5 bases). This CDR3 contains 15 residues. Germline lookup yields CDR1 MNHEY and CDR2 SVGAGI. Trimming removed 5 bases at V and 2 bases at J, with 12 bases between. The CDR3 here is CASSVGGATNEKLFF. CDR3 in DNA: TGTGCCAGCAGTGTAGGAGGGGCGACTAATGAAAAACTGTTTTTT.

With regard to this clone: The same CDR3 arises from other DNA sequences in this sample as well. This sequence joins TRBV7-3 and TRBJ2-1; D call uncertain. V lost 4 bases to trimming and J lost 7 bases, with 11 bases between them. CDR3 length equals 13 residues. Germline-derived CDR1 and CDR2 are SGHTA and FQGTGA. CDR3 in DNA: TGTGCCAGCAGCTCCGGGCTGGGGAATGAGCAGTTCTTC. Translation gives CASSSGLGNEQFF.

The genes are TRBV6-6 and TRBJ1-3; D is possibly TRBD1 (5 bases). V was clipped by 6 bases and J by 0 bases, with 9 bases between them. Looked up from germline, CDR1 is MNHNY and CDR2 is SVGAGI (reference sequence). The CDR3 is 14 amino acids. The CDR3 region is CASRGTASGNTIYF. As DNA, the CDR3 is TGTGCCAGCAGGGGGACGGCCTCTGGAAACACCATATATTTT.

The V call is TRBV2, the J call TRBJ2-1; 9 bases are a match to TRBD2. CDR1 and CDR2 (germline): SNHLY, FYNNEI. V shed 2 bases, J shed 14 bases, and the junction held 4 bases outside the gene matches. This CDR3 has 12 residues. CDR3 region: CASSERTSVEFF. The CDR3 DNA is TGTGCCAGCAGTGAACGGACTAGCGTCGAGTTCTTC.

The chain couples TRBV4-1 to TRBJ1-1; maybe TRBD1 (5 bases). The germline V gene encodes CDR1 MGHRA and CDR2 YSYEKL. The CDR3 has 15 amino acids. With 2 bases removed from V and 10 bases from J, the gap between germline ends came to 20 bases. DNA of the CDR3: TGCGCCAGCAGCCAACCCCGATCCCCGGGACGGGGAGCTTTCTTT. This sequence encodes CASSQPRSPGRGAFF.

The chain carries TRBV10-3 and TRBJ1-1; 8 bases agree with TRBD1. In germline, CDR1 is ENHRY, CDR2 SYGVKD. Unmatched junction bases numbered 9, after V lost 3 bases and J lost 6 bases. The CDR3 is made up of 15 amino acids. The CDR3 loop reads CAISENLGQGAEAFF. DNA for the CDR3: TGTGCCATCAGTGAAAATTTAGGACAGGGTGCTGAAGCTTTCTTT.

Here the CDR3 reads CASSPAGDSGNTIYF. The CDR3 coding sequence is TGTGCCAGCAGCCCCGCAGGGGACTCTGGAAACACCATATATTTT. The V call is TRBV7-2, the J call TRBJ1-3, with D perhaps TRBD1 (6 bases). From germline, CDR1 is SGHTA and CDR2 FQGNSA. The V and J ends lost 5 bases and 0 bases respectively, with 11 bases between them. The CDR3 extends over 15 amino acids.

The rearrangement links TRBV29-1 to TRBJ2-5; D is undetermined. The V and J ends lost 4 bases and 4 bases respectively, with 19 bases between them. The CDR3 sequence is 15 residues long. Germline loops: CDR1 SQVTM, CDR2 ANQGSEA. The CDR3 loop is CSVGSLLRWRETQYF. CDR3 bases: TGCAGCGTTGGATCTCTCCTCCGATGGAGAGAGACCCAGTACTTC.

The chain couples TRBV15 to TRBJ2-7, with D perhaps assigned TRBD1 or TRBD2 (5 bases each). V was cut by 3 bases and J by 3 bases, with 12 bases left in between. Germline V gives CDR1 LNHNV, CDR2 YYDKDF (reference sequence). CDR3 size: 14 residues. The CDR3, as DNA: TGTGCCACCAGCAGCGGGACCCCTGACTACGAGCAGTACTTC. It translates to CATSSGTPDYEQYF. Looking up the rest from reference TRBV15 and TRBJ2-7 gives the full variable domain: DAMVIQNPRYQVTQFGKPVTLSCSQTLNHNVMYWYQQKSSQAPKLLFHYYDKDFNNEADTPDNFQSRRPNTSFCFLDIRSPGLGDTAMYLCATSSGTPDYEQYFGPGTRLTVT.

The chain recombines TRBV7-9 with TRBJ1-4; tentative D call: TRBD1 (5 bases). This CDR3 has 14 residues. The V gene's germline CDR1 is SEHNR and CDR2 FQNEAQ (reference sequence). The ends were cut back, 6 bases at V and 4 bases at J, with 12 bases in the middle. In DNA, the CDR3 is TGTGCCAGCAGTAAACTGGGGGATAATGAAAAACTGTTTTTT. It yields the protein CASSKLGDNEKLFF.

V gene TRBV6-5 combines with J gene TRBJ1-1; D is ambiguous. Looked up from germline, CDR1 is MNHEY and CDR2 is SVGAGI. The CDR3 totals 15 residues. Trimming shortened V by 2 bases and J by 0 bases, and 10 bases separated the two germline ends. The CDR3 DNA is TGTGCCAGCAGTTACGAGGGTCGCCTGAACACTGAAGCTTTCTTT. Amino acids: CASSYEGRLNTEAFF.

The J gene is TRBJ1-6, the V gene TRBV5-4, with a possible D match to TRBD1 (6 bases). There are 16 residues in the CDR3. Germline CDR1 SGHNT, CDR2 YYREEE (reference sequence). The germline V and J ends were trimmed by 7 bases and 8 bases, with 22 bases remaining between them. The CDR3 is CASAPGASTGDSPLHF. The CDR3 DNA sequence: TGTGCCAGCGCCCCAGGGGCTAGTACTGGAGATTCACCCCTCCACTTT.

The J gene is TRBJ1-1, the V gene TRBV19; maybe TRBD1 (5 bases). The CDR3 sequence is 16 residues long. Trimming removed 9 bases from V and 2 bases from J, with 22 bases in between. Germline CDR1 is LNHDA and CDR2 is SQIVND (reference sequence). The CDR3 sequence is CARGHPAGTKNTEAFF. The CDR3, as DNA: TGTGCCAGGGGCCATCCAGCCGGGACGAAAAACACTGAAGCTTTCTTT. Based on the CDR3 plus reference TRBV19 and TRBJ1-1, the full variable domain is DGGITQSPKYLFRKEGQNVTLSCEQNLNHDAMYWYRQDPGQGLRLIYYSQIVNDFQKGDIAEGYSVSREKKESFPLTVTSAQKNPTAFYLCARGHPAGTKNTEAFFGQGTRLTVV.

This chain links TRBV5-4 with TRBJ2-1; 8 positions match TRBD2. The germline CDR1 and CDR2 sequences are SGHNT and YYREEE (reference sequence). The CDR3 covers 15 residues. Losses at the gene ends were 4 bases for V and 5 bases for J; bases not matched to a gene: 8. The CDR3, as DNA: TGTGCCAGCAGCCCTCGCCAGCGGGGGAACAATGAGCAGTTCTTC. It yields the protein CASSPRQRGNNEQFF.

The CDR3 loop reads CASSWTSGIDEQFF. The CDR3 DNA is TGTGCCAGTAGCTGGACTAGCGGGATCGATGAGCAGTTCTTC. The genes are TRBV19 and TRBJ2-1, with TRBD2 matching 12 bases. V lost 6 bases and J lost 8; bases outside the gene matches: 5. The germline V gene has CDR1 LNHDA and CDR2 SQIVND (reference sequence). This CDR3 has 14 amino acids.